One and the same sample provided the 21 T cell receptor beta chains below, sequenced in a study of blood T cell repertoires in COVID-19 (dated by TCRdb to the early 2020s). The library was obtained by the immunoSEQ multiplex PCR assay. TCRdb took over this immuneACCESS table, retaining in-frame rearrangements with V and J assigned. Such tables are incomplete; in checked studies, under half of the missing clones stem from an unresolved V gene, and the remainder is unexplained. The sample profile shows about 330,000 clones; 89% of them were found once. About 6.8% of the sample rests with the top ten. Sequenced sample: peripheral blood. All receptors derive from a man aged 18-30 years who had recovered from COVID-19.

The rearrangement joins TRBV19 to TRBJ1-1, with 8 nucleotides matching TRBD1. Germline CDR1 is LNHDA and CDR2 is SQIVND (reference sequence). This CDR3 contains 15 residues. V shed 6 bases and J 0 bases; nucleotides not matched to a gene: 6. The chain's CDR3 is CASRHGQGMNTEAFF. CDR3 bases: TGTGCCAGTAGGCATGGACAGGGCATGAACACTGAAGCTTTCTTT. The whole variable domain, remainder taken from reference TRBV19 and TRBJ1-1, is DGGITQSPKYLFRKEGQNVTLSCEQNLNHDAMYWYRQDPGQGLRLIYYSQIVNDFQKGDIAEGYSVSREKKESFPLTVTSAQKNPTAFYLCASRHGQGMNTEAFFGQGTRLTVV.

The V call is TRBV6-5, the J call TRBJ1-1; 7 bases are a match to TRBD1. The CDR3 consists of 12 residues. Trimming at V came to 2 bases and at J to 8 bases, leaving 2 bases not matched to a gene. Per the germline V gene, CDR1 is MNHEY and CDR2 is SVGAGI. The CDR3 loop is CASSYGTEEAFF. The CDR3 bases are TGTGCCAGCAGTTACGGGACAGAAGAAGCTTTCTTT.

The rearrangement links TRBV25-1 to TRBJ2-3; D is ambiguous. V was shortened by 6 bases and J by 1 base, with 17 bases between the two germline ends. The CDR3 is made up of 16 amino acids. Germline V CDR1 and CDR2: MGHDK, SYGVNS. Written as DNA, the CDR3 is TGTGCCAGCAGCCATAGTCTTCCCCCACGCACAGATACGCAGTATTTT. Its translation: CASSHSLPPRTDTQYF. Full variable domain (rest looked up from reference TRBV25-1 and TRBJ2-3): EADIYQTPRYLVIGTGKKITLECSQTMGHDKMYWYQQDPGMELHLIHYSYGVNSTEKGDLSSESTVSRIRTEHFPLTLESARPSHTSQYLCASSHSLPPRTDTQYFGPGTRLTVL.

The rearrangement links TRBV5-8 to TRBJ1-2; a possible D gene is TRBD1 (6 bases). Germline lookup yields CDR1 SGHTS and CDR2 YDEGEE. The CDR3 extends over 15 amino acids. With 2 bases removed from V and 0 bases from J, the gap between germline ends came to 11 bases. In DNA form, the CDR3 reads TGTGCCAGCAGCTTAACAGGGCCAGCTAACTATGGCTACACCTTC. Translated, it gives CASSLTGPANYGYTF.

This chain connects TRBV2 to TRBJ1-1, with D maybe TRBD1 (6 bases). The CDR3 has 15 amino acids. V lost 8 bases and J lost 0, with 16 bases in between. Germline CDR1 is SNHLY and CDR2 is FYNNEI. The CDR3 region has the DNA TGTGCCAGCCGTCAGGGGACGTGGATGAACACTGAAGCTTTCTTT. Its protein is CASRQGTWMNTEAFF. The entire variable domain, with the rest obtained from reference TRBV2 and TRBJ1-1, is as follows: EPEVTQTPSHQVTQMGQEVILRCVPISNHLYFYWYRQILGQKVEFLVSFYNNEISEKSEIFDDQFSVERPDGSNFTLKIRSTKLEDSAMYFCASRQGTWMNTEAFFGQGTRLTVV.

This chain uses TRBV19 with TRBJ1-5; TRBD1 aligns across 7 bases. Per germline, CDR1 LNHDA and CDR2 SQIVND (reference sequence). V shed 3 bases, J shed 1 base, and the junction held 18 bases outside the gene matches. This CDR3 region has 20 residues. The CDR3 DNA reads TGTGCCAGTAGTATCACGGGATCGACAGGGAGGTGGCGGAGCAATCAGCCCCAGCATTTT. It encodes CASSITGSTGRWRSNQPQHF.

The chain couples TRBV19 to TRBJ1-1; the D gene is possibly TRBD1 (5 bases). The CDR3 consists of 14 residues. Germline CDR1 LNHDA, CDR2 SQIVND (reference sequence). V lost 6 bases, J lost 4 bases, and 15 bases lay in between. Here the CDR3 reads CASRIQDSLTEAFF. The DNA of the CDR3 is TGTGCCAGTAGGATACAAGACAGCCTCACTGAAGCTTTCTTT.

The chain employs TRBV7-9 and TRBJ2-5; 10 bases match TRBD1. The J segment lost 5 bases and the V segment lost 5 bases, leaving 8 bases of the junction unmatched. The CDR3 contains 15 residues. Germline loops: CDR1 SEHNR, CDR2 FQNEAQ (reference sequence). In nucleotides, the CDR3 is TGTGCCAGCAGCCCCTGGACAGGGGGTTTGGAGACCCAGTACTTC. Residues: CASSPWTGGLETQYF.

This CDR3 is CASTKAGGYGYTF. The CDR3 nucleotides are TGTGCCAGTACAAAGGCAGGGGGCTATGGCTACACCTTC. This sequence joins TRBV19 and TRBJ1-2, with 7 bases identical to TRBD1. CDR1 is LNHDA, CDR2 SQIVND, per germline (reference sequence). V was clipped by 7 bases and J by 4 bases; unmatched bases: 6. There are 13 residues in the CDR3. Together with reference TRBV19 and TRBJ1-2, the CDR3 gives the full variable domain: DGGITQSPKYLFRKEGQNVTLSCEQNLNHDAMYWYRQDPGQGLRLIYYSQIVNDFQKGDIAEGYSVSREKKESFPLTVTSAQKNPTAFYLCASTKAGGYGYTFGSGTRLTVV.

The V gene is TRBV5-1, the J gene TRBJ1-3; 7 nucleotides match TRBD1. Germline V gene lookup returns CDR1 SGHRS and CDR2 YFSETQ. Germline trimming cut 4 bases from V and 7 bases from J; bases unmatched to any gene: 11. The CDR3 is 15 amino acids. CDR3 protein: CASSAGTAAGNTIYF. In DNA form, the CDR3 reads TGCGCCAGCAGCGCAGGGACAGCCGCCGGGAACACCATATATTTT.

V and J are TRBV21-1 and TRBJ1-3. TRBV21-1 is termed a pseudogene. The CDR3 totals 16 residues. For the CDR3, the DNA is TGTGCCAGCAGCAAAAGTCGGGGAGAGGCTGGAAACACCATATATTTT. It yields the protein CASSKSRGEAGNTIYF.

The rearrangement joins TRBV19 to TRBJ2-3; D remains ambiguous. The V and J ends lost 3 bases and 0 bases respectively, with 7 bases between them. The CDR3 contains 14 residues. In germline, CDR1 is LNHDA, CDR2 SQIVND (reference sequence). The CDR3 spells CASSIQMSTDTQYF. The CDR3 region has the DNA TGTGCCAGTAGTATTCAGATGAGCACAGATACGCAGTATTTT.

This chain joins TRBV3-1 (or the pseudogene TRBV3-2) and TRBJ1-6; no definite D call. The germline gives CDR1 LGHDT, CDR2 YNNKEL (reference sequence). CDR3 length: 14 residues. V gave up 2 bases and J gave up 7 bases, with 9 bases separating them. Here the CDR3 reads CASSQRPTNSPLHF. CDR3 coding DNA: TGTGCCAGCAGCCAACGTCCTACCAATTCACCCCTCCACTTT.

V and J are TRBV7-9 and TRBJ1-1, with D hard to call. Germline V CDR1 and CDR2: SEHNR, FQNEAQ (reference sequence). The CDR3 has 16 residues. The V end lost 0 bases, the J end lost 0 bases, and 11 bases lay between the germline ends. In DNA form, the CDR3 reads TGTGCCAGCAGCTTAGCTGGCAGACACCTGAACACTGAAGCTTTCTTT. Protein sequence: CASSLAGRHLNTEAFF.

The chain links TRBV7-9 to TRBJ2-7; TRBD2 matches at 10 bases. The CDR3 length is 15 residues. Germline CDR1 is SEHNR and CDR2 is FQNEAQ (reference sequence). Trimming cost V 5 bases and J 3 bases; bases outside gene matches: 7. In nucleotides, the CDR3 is TGTGCCAGCAGCGCTCTCGGACTAGCGGACTACGAGCAGTACTTC. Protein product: CASSALGLADYEQYF.

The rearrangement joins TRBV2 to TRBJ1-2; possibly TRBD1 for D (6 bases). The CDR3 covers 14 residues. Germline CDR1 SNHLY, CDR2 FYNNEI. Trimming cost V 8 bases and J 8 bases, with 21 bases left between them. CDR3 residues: CASARDGGGGGYTF. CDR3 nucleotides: TGTGCCAGCGCACGGGATGGGGGCGGGGGAGGCTACACCTTC.

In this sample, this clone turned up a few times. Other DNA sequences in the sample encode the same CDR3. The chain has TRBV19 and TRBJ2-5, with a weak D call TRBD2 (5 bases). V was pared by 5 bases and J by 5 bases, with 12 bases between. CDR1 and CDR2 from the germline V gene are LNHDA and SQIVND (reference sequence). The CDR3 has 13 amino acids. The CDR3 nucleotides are TGTGCCAGTAGTCCGGATCCGGGGGAGACCCAGTACTTC. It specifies CASSPDPGETQYF. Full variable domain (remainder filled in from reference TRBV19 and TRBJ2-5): DGGITQSPKYLFRKEGQNVTLSCEQNLNHDAMYWYRQDPGQGLRLIYYSQIVNDFQKGDIAEGYSVSREKKESFPLTVTSAQKNPTAFYLCASSPDPGETQYFGPGTRLLVL.

CDR3 protein: CASTYRGTGELFF. In nucleotides, the CDR3 is TGTGCCAGCACCTACAGGGGGACCGGGGAGCTGTTTTTT. The V and J genes are TRBV7-8 and TRBJ2-2; 8 nucleotides align to TRBD1. V was clipped by 7 bases and J by 5 bases; unmatched bases: 3. Germline CDR1 is SGHVS and CDR2 is FQNEAQ. This CDR3 comprises 13 residues.

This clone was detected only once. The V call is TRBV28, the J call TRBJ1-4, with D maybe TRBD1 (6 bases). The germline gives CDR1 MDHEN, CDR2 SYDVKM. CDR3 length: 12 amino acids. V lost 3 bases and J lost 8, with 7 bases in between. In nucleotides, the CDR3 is TGTGCCAGCAGTTTCCAGGGGGAAAAACTGTTTTTT. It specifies CASSFQGEKLFF.

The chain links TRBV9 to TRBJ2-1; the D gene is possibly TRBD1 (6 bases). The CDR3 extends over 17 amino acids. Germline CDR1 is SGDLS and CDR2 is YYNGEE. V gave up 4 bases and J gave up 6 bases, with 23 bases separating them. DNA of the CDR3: TGTGCCAGCAGCACTAGAGGACAGACCCTCTTGGGCAATGAGCAGTTCTTC. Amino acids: CASSTRGQTLLGNEQFF.

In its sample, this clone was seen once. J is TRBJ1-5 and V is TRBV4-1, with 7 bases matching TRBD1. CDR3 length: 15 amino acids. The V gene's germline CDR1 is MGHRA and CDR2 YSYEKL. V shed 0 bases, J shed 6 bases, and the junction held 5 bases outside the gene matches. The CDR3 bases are TGCGCCAGCAGCCAAGATTACAGGGGTCTTCAGCCCCAGCATTTT. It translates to CASSQDYRGLQPQHF.